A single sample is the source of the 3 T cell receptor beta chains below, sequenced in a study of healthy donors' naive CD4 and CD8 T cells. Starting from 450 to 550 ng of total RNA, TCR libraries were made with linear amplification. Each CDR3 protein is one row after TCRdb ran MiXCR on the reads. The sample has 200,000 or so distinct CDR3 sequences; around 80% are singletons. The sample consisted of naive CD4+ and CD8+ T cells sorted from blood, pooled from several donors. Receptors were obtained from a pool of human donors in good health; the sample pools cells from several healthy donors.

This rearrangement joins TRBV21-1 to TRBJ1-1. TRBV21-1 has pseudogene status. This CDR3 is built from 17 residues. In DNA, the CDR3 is TGTGCCAGCAGCAAAGAAGGGACTGTACGGATGAACACTGAAGCTTTCTTT. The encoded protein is CASSKEGTVRMNTEAFF.

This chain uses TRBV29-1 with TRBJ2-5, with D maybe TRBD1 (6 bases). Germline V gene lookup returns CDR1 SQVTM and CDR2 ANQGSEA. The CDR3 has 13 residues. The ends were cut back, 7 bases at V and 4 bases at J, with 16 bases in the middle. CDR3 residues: CSAPRRGGETQYF. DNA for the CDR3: TGCAGCGCTCCCCGGCGAGGGGGAGAGACCCAGTACTTC.

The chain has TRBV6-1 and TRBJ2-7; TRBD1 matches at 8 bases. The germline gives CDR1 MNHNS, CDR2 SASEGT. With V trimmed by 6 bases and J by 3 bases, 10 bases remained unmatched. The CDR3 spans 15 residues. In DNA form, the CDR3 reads TGTGCCAGCAGCCACCCACGGGACAGGAGCTACGAGCAGTACTTC. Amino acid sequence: CASSHPRDRSYEQYF.